Shown below are 26 T cell receptor beta chains from a single sample sequenced in a study of identical twins. Using its own MiXCR run on the 5' RACE reads, TCRdb lists one record per CDR3 protein. Among about 520,000 distinct CDR3 sequences listed, less than 25% were seen once. The sample was also linked to a second study, of T cells expressing NK-cell markers.

Sequencing was done on a sample of CD4+ T cells sorted from blood. These TCRs come from a woman aged 18 to 35 in good health.

This clonotype came up a few times. The chain employs TRBV20-1 and TRBJ2-3; possible D gene TRBD1, 5 bases. V lost 0 bases to trimming and J lost 5 bases, with 24 bases between them. From germline, CDR1 is DFQATT and CDR2 SNEGSKA (reference sequence). The CDR3 covers 18 residues. The CDR3 DNA is TGCAGTGCTAGAGATAACGCAGGGCCAACCCCAAAGTTAGATACGCAGTATTTT. Translation: CSARDNAGPTPKLDTQYF.

This clonotype was counted a few times. The rearrangement joins TRBV6-4 to TRBJ2-3; D might be TRBD2 (6 bases). V lost 4 bases to trimming and J lost 4 bases, with 12 bases between them. This CDR3 is 14 amino acids long. Germline V gene data show CDR1 as MRHNA and CDR2 as SNTAGT. DNA of the CDR3: TGTGCCAGCAGTGCTATGCGGGGTTCAGATACGCAGTATTTT. It specifies CASSAMRGSDTQYF.

Only a few counts were recorded for this clonotype. This chain uses TRBV15 with TRBJ2-1, with D unclear. The CDR3 covers 15 residues. Deletions cut 1 base from V and 2 bases from J, with 9 bases between. Germline assignment: CDR1 LNHNV and CDR2 YYDKDF (reference sequence). CDR3 residues: CATSRVLPTYNEQFF. In DNA, the CDR3 is TGTGCCACCAGCAGAGTCCTTCCTACCTACAATGAGCAGTTCTTC.

This clonotype was recorded a few times. The chain links TRBV27 to TRBJ1-3, with D possibly matching TRBD1 (5 bases). The CDR3 covers 14 residues. V lost 6 bases and J lost 0, with 9 bases in between. Germline CDR1 and CDR2: MNHEY and SMNVEV (reference sequence). The CDR3: CASRRDGSGNTIYF. The CDR3 DNA reads TGTGCCAGCAGGAGGGACGGCTCTGGAAACACCATATATTTT.

The J gene is TRBJ2-5, the V gene TRBV4-2, with TRBD2 matching over 8 bases. CDR3 length: 18 amino acids. J gave up 7 bases and V 0 bases, and 16 bases lay outside the gene matches. The germline gives CDR1 LGHNA, CDR2 YNFKEQ. CDR3 loop: CASSQEPSGGSQGGTQYF. The DNA of the CDR3 is TGTGCCAGCAGCCAAGAGCCGAGCGGGGGATCCCAAGGTGGGACCCAGTACTTC.

V and J are TRBV6-2 or TRBV6-3 and TRBJ2-2, with TRBD1 matching over 9 bases. J gave up 6 bases and V 5 bases, and 1 base lay outside the gene matches. CDR1 and CDR2 from the germline V gene are MNHEY and SVGEGT. The CDR3 has 13 residues. CDR3: CASSRQGAGELFF. The CDR3 nucleotides are TGTGCCAGCAGTCGACAGGGGGCCGGGGAGCTGTTTTTT.

The rearrangement uses TRBV5-1 and TRBJ1-3; D is undetermined. Between the trimmed V and J ends, which lost 0 bases and 0 bases, there was a span of 10 bases. CDR3 length equals 16 residues. The germline gives CDR1 SGHRS, CDR2 YFSETQ. CDR3 sequence: CASSLGGLHSGNTIYF. Written as DNA, the CDR3 is TGCGCCAGCAGCTTGGGAGGCTTACACTCTGGAAACACCATATATTTT. The entire variable domain, with the rest obtained from reference TRBV5-1 and TRBJ1-3, is as follows: KAGVTQTPRYLIKTRGQQVTLSCSPISGHRSVSWYQQTPGQGLQFLFEYFSETQRNKGNFPGRFSGRQFSNSRSEMNVSTLELGDSALYLCASSLGGLHSGNTIYFGEGSWLTVV.

This clonotype was counted a few times. This chain connects TRBV20-1 to TRBJ2-1; D not resolved. Germline CDR1 DFQATT, CDR2 SNEGSKA (reference sequence). The CDR3 length is 14 residues. With 1 base removed from V and 0 bases from J, the gap between germline ends came to 7 bases. The CDR3 DNA is TGCAGTGCTAGAGTGTCGAGCTCCTACAATGAGCAGTTCTTC. Translating it yields CSARVSSSYNEQFF.

The chain links TRBV7-8 to TRBJ2-1; TRBD2 might be the D (5 bases). V was pared by 4 bases and J by 0 bases, with 16 bases between. This CDR3 region has 17 residues. Germline lookup yields CDR1 SGHVS and CDR2 FQNEAQ. The CDR3 region is CASSYRRVGSSYNEQFF. CDR3 in DNA: TGTGCCAGCAGCTACCGAAGGGTGGGGAGCTCCTACAATGAGCAGTTCTTC. The whole variable domain, filled in from reference TRBV7-8 and TRBJ2-1, reads GAGVSQSPRYKVAKRGQDVALRCDPISGHVSLFWYQQALGQGPEFLTYFQNEAQLDKSGLPSDRFFAERPEGSVSTLKIQRTQQEDSAVYLCASSYRRVGSSYNEQFFGPGTRLTVL.

The chain recombines TRBV27 with TRBJ2-1; tentatively, D is TRBD2 (7 bases). V was shortened by 6 bases and J by 5 bases, with 17 bases between the two germline ends. The V gene's germline CDR1 is MNHEY and CDR2 SMNVEV (reference sequence). The CDR3 extends over 15 amino acids. The CDR3 region has the DNA TGTGCCAGCAGAAAGGGGGGGGCAAGGAACAATGAGCAGTTCTTC. It is translated as CASRKGGARNNEQFF.

This chain links TRBV2 with TRBJ1-2; D possibly corresponds to TRBD1 (6 bases). The V and J ends lost 4 bases and 3 bases respectively, with 12 bases between them. The CDR3 totals 14 residues. Germline values: CDR1 SNHLY, CDR2 FYNNEI. CDR3 sequence: CASSAQGRDYGYTF. Here the CDR3 DNA reads TGTGCCAGCAGTGCACAGGGAAGGGACTATGGCTACACCTTC.

This clonotype was seen a few times. V usage is TRBV20-1 and J usage is TRBJ1-1; possibly TRBD1 for D (5 bases). Germline CDR1 reads DFQATT; CDR2 reads SNEGSKA (reference sequence). The CDR3 contains 11 residues. V lost 0 bases, J lost 11 bases, and 10 bases lay in between. The DNA of the CDR3 is TGCAGTGCTAGAGATCCCAGGGTGGCTTTCTTT. It codes for CSARDPRVAFF.

The genes are TRBV13 and TRBJ2-7; tentative D call: TRBD2 (6 bases). Germline CDR1 and CDR2: PRHDT and FYEKMQ (reference sequence). Trimming took 4 bases from V and 5 from J, leaving 9 bases between them. The CDR3 is made up of 12 amino acids. Here the CDR3 reads CASSSGENEQYF. The CDR3 nucleotides read TGTGCCAGCAGCTCGGGGGAGAACGAGCAGTACTTC.

This clonotype has ten or more counts. The chain carries TRBV29-1 and TRBJ1-1, with D hard to call. Trimming left V 4 bases short and J 6 bases short, with 15 bases between. There are 13 residues in the CDR3. Germline-derived CDR1 and CDR2 are SQVTM and ANQGSEA. CDR3 coding DNA: TGCAGCGTTGTCACACCCTCAAAGCCTGAAGCTTTCTTT. Translated: CSVVTPSKPEAFF.

The V call is TRBV3-1, the J call TRBJ1-2, with D unresolved. The V and J ends lost 8 bases and 8 bases respectively, with 9 bases between them. The CDR3 totals 10 residues. The germline V gene encodes CDR1 LGHDT and CDR2 YNNKEL (reference sequence). CDR3 in amino acids: CASRRGGYTF. The CDR3 region has the DNA TGTGCCAGCCGCCGAGGAGGCTACACCTTC.

This clonotype was picked up a small number of times. The chain is built from TRBV7-8 and TRBJ2-4; the match to TRBD2 covers 9 bases. V dropped 7 bases and J dropped 0; count of bases not matched to a gene: 16. This CDR3 is built from 19 residues. In germline, CDR1 is SGHVS, CDR2 FQNEAQ. The CDR3 nucleotides read TGTGCCAGCACTGCCACCGAGGTAGCGGGGGCCATAGCCAAAAACATTCAGTACTTC. It encodes CASTATEVAGAIAKNIQYF.

This chain's CDR3 is CASSSGTSFQDTQYF. Here the CDR3 DNA reads TGTGCCAGCAGCTCGGGGACTAGCTTTCAAGATACGCAGTATTTT. This chain links TRBV7-2 with TRBJ2-3; 9 bases are shared with TRBD2. The CDR3 totals 15 residues. Germline values: CDR1 SGHTA, CDR2 FQGNSA. With V trimmed by 4 bases and J by 5 bases, 7 bases remained unmatched.

V is TRBV20-1 and J is TRBJ1-4, with unresolved D. The germline CDR1 and CDR2 sequences are DFQATT and SNEGSKA (reference sequence). This CDR3 spans 11 amino acids. Trimming took 6 bases from V and 8 from J, leaving 10 bases between them. CDR3 residues: CSALLQEKLFF. The DNA for the CDR3 is TGCAGTGCCCTCCTGCAAGAAAAACTGTTTTTT.

This clonotype was recorded many times. The rearrangement joins TRBV6-1 to TRBJ2-1; 7 bases align to TRBD2. Germline-derived CDR1 and CDR2 are MNHNS and SASEGT. Trimming cost V 7 bases and J 9 bases; bases outside gene matches: 15. The length of the CDR3 is 15 residues. The chain's CDR3 is CASTSGTIPAGEQFF. CDR3 in DNA: TGTGCCAGCACCTCAGGGACTATTCCCGCGGGTGAGCAGTTCTTC.

The chain is built from TRBV12-3 or TRBV12-4 and TRBJ2-7; no clear D gene. CDR3 size: 13 residues. V lost 1 base and J 9 bases, leaving 13 bases between the germline ends. The CDR3 coding sequence is TGTGCCAGCAGTTTAGGGCCATTCAAGGTGCAGTACTTC. It is translated as CASSLGPFKVQYF.

The chain combines TRBV12-5 with TRBJ1-1; the D is unclear. Germline CDR1 and CDR2: LGHNT and FRNRAP. V lost 2 bases and J lost 3, with 10 bases in between. This CDR3 spans 14 amino acids. The CDR3 nucleotides read TGTGCTAGTGGTTTGTACAGTATCGACACTGAAGCTTTCTTT. Amino acid sequence: CASGLYSIDTEAFF.

In nucleotides, the CDR3 is TGCAGTGCTAAATGGCAGGGTCGGAAGACCCAGTACTTC. It encodes CSAKWQGRKTQYF. The rearrangement uses TRBV20-1 and TRBJ2-5; D possibly corresponds to TRBD1 (5 bases). The CDR3 length is 13 residues. Trimming pared 4 bases from V and 6 bases from J, leaving 15 bases between. The germline CDR1 and CDR2 sequences are DFQATT and SNEGSKA (reference sequence).

This clonotype was counted between two and nine times. The chain is built from TRBV10-3 and TRBJ2-5, with TRBD2 matching over 10 bases. Germline V CDR1 and CDR2: ENHRY, SYGVKD. J lost 1 base, V lost 2 bases, and 7 bases had no gene match. CDR3 length equals 17 residues. CDR3 nucleotide sequence: TGTGCCATCAGTGAGAGGCTAGCGGGAGACTTCCAAGAGACCCAGTACTTC. Its translation is CAISERLAGDFQETQYF.

This clonotype was detected only a few times. The chain links TRBV9 to TRBJ2-3, with TRBD2 matching over 8 bases. The trim removed 0 bases at V and 5 bases at J, leaving 5 bases unmatched. Germline V gives CDR1 SGDLS, CDR2 YYNGEE. This CDR3 comprises 15 residues. This CDR3 reads CASSVVSGSKDTQYF. The DNA of the CDR3 is TGTGCCAGCAGCGTAGTGAGCGGGAGTAAAGATACGCAGTATTTT.

V is TRBV20-1 and J is TRBJ2-7, with 8 nucleotides matching TRBD2. The CDR3 totals 15 residues. The germline CDR1 and CDR2 sequences are DFQATT and SNEGSKA (reference sequence). V shed 3 bases, J shed 9 bases, and the junction held 16 bases outside the gene matches. The CDR3 loop reads CSARDSGSSQPGQYF. DNA of the CDR3: TGCAGTGCTAGGGACAGCGGGAGCTCCCAACCCGGGCAGTACTTC.

The sample holds a few counts of this clonotype. Here the CDR3 reads CSVEKYGYTF. The CDR3 DNA reads TGCAGCGTTGAAAAGTATGGCTACACCTTC. This rearrangement joins TRBV29-1 to TRBJ1-2; D uncertain. Trimming pared 2 bases from V and 5 bases from J, leaving 3 bases between. The CDR3 consists of 10 residues. Germline V gene data show CDR1 as SQVTM and CDR2 as ANQGSEA.